Shown below are 32 T cell receptor beta chains from a single sample sequenced in a study of blood T cell repertoires in COVID-19. Assay used: immunoSEQ multiplex PCR; TCRdb lists only in-frame clones, some missing. The sample includes some 250,000 clones, approximately 85% of them seen just once. Input material: PBMCs or T cells enriched from blood (not recorded which). These receptors came from a woman between 50 and 59 years old who had recovered from COVID-19.

V and J are TRBV5-1 and TRBJ2-7; the match to TRBD2 covers 9 bases. Germline V CDR1 and CDR2: SGHRS, YFSETQ. Trimming at V came to 7 bases and at J to 3 bases, leaving 11 bases not matched to a gene. This CDR3 spans 15 amino acids. The CDR3 region has the DNA TGCGCCAGCGCTAGGGGGCGGGAGGGCTTCTACGAGCAGTACTTC. This codes for CASARGREGFYEQYF.

This clone was seen a single time. V is TRBV12-3 or TRBV12-4 and J is TRBJ2-1; TRBD2 is a possible D gene (6 bases). The CDR3 consists of 11 residues. Trimming took off 6 bases at V and 8 bases at J, with 8 bases between the two ends. This CDR3 reads CASSWGDEQFF. The CDR3 nucleotides are TGTGCCAGCAGCTGGGGGGATGAGCAGTTCTTC.

Only one count was recorded for this clone. The rearrangement uses TRBV5-4 and TRBJ2-4; D is unclear. Germline V gene lookup returns CDR1 SGHNT and CDR2 YYREEE (reference sequence). Trimming pared 4 bases from V and 5 bases from J, leaving 7 bases between. The CDR3 length is 12 residues. The CDR3 region is CASSNNENIQYF. Written as DNA, the CDR3 is TGTGCCAGCAGCAACAACGAAAACATTCAGTACTTC.

This sequence joins TRBV6-5 and TRBJ2-1; the match to TRBD2 covers 10 bases. V shed 4 bases and J 9 bases; nucleotides not matched to a gene: 9. The CDR3 is 15 amino acids. CDR1 is MNHEY and CDR2 is SVGAGI in the germline V gene. For the CDR3, the DNA is TGTGCCAGCAGTTCTGCTAGCGGGGGAACGCGTGAGCAGTTCTTC. Encoded protein: CASSSASGGTREQFF.

This clone came up a few times. The gene calls are TRBV6-2 or TRBV6-3 and TRBJ2-7; a weak D match, TRBD2 (5 bases). Per the germline V gene, CDR1 is MNHEY and CDR2 is SVGEGT. This CDR3 region has 14 residues. Between the trimmed V and J ends, which lost 5 bases and 0 bases, there was a span of 11 bases. The CDR3 DNA is TGTGCCAGCAGTAAGCCGGGGTACTCCTACGAGCAGTACTTC. This gives the protein CASSKPGYSYEQYF.

The rearrangement uses TRBV27 and TRBJ2-7; D ambiguous. The V and J ends lost 3 bases and 9 bases respectively, with 9 bases between them. CDR1 and CDR2 (germline): MNHEY, SMNVEV (reference sequence). This CDR3 spans 11 amino acids. As DNA, the CDR3 is TGTGCCAGCAGTTTTCTAGATCTGCAGTACTTC. This encodes CASSFLDLQYF.

The gene calls are TRBV5-1 and TRBJ2-5; possible D gene TRBD2, 6 bases. Germline CDR1 is SGHRS and CDR2 is YFSETQ. Trimming took 0 bases from V and 5 from J, leaving 11 bases between them. CDR3 size: 14 residues. The CDR3 is CASSLDPGVETQYF. The CDR3 bases are TGCGCCAGCAGCTTGGATCCGGGAGTGGAGACCCAGTACTTC. Using reference TRBV5-1 and TRBJ2-5 for the parts outside the CDR3, the full variable domain is KAGVTQTPRYLIKTRGQQVTLSCSPISGHRSVSWYQQTPGQGLQFLFEYFSETQRNKGNFPGRFSGRQFSNSRSEMNVSTLELGDSALYLCASSLDPGVETQYFGPGTRLLVL.

The J gene is TRBJ1-5, the V gene TRBV6-6; D perhaps matches TRBD1 (5 bases). The CDR3 totals 15 residues. Germline-derived CDR1 and CDR2 are MNHNY and SVGAGI (reference sequence). The V end lost 7 bases, the J end lost 0 bases, and 13 bases lay between the germline ends. The CDR3 spells CASILDSNSNQPQHF. In DNA, the CDR3 is TGTGCCAGCATTCTCGACAGTAATAGCAATCAGCCCCAGCATTTT.

V usage is TRBV5-1 and J usage is TRBJ2-3; the match to TRBD2 covers 10 bases. In germline, CDR1 is SGHRS, CDR2 YFSETQ. After removal of 2 bases from V and 2 bases from J, the junction contained 5 bases not matched to a gene. The CDR3 covers 16 residues. CDR3 amino acids: CASSFGLAATTDTQYF. As DNA, the CDR3 is TGCGCCAGCAGCTTCGGACTAGCGGCTACCACAGATACGCAGTATTTT. The whole variable domain, remainder taken from reference TRBV5-1 and TRBJ2-3, is KAGVTQTPRYLIKTRGQQVTLSCSPISGHRSVSWYQQTPGQGLQFLFEYFSETQRNKGNFPGRFSGRQFSNSRSEMNVSTLELGDSALYLCASSFGLAATTDTQYFGPGTRLTVL.

This sequence joins TRBV11-2 and TRBJ2-7, with 8 bases that match TRBD2. J was trimmed by 0 bases and V by 2 bases; bases with no gene match: 9. CDR1 is SGHAT, CDR2 FQNNGV, per germline. The CDR3 is 17 residues long. CDR3 loop: CASSLTWGGRSSYEQYF. Written as DNA, the CDR3 is TGTGCCAGCAGCTTAACCTGGGGCGGGAGGAGCTCCTACGAGCAGTACTTC.

The chain is built from TRBV5-6 and TRBJ2-3, with 9 bases identical to TRBD1. This CDR3 has 16 residues. CDR1 SGHDT and CDR2 YYEEEE come from the germline V gene. Unmatched junction bases numbered 5, after V lost 1 base and J lost 2 bases. The CDR3 reads CASSLKTGGVTDTQYF. The CDR3 DNA is TGTGCCAGCAGCTTGAAAACAGGGGGCGTCACAGATACGCAGTATTTT.

The chain joins TRBV6-6 to TRBJ2-3, with D perhaps matching TRBD2 (5 bases). The germline V gene encodes CDR1 MNHNY and CDR2 SVGAGI (reference sequence). The germline V and J ends were trimmed by 5 bases and 4 bases, with 10 bases remaining between them. The CDR3 contains 13 residues. The chain's CDR3 is CASSLARADTQYF. The CDR3, as DNA: TGTGCCAGCAGTCTGGCGAGGGCAGATACGCAGTATTTT.

J is TRBJ2-7 and V is TRBV2, with TRBD2 matching 9 bases. Germline CDR1 and CDR2: SNHLY and FYNNEI. The CDR3 covers 17 residues. The V segment lost 6 bases and the J segment 2 bases; nucleotides outside the gene matches: 14. The CDR3 DNA reads as TGTGCCAGCAGGAGCGGGACTAGCCCTTACCTCACCTACGAGCAGTACTTC. It translates to CASRSGTSPYLTYEQYF.

This clone was seen only once. J is TRBJ1-3 and V is TRBV5-5, with a weak D call TRBD1 (5 bases). CDR3 length: 18 residues. Germline values: CDR1 SGHKS, CDR2 YYEKEE (reference sequence). The V and J ends lost 2 bases and 1 base respectively, with 19 bases between them. CDR3 in amino acids: CASSFGSTATVSGNTIYF. The CDR3 region has the DNA TGTGCCAGCAGCTTTGGATCGACAGCCACAGTGTCTGGAAACACCATATATTTT.

This chain links TRBV5-4 with TRBJ1-2, with 9 bases matching TRBD1. The CDR3 sequence is 14 residues long. V was clipped by 3 bases and J by 7 bases; unmatched bases: 7. The germline CDR1 and CDR2 sequences are SGHNT and YYREEE (reference sequence). The CDR3 DNA is TGTGCCAGCAGCTCGCCGGACAGGGGTCTTGGCTACACCTTC. It translates to CASSSPDRGLGYTF.

J is TRBJ2-1 and V is TRBV7-2; 7 bases are shared with TRBD2. CDR1 SGHTA and CDR2 FQGNSA come from the germline V gene. The junction had 5 bases not matched to a gene; V was cut back by 5 bases and J by 4 bases. The CDR3 contains 14 residues. Written as DNA, the CDR3 is TGTGCCAGCAGCCGCGGGAGTGTTTACAATGAGCAGTTCTTC. It translates to CASSRGSVYNEQFF.

This clone was observed a few times. This sequence joins TRBV28 and TRBJ1-1; the D gene is possibly TRBD1 (6 bases). CDR1 and CDR2 (germline): MDHEN, SYDVKM. V lost 3 bases and J lost 4, with 15 bases in between. There are 15 residues in the CDR3. CDR3 region: CASSFRAGVGTEAFF. CDR3 DNA sequence: TGTGCCAGCAGTTTTCGGGCAGGGGTAGGCACTGAAGCTTTCTTT.

The chain uses TRBV5-8 and TRBJ2-3, with no clear D. From germline, CDR1 is SGHTS and CDR2 YDEGEE. V lost 0 bases and J 1 base, leaving 6 bases between the germline ends. CDR3 length equals 14 residues. The chain's CDR3 is CASSLARGTDTQYF. The CDR3 DNA sequence: TGTGCCAGCAGCTTGGCCCGGGGCACAGATACGCAGTATTTT.

The chain uses TRBV2 and TRBJ2-7; tentative D call: TRBD2 (6 bases). V dropped 4 bases and J dropped 6 bases, with 10 bases sitting between them. Germline lookup yields CDR1 SNHLY and CDR2 FYNNEI. The CDR3 length is 12 residues. CDR3 protein: CASSVAGGEQYF. The CDR3, as DNA: TGTGCCAGCAGTGTGGCCGGGGGCGAGCAGTACTTC. Supplemented by reference TRBV2 and TRBJ2-7, the full variable domain reads EPEVTQTPSHQVTQMGQEVILRCVPISNHLYFYWYRQILGQKVEFLVSFYNNEISEKSEIFDDQFSVERPDGSNFTLKIRSTKLEDSAMYFCASSVAGGEQYFGPGTRLTVT.

This clone has just one count. This chain uses TRBV21-1 with TRBJ2-1; the table assigns TRBD2, which was not confirmed against the DNA. TRBV21-1 is marked as a pseudogene. This CDR3 is built from 17 residues. CDR3 sequence (DNA): TGTGCCAGCAGCTCTGGACTAGCGGGAGCAGAGGACAATGAGCAGTTCTTC. Protein product: CASSSGLAGAEDNEQFF.

This clone was recorded only once. This sequence joins TRBV7-2 and TRBJ2-2; 8 bases fit TRBD2. Trimming removed 4 bases from V and 0 bases from J; junction bases left unmatched: 4. CDR1 is SGHTA, CDR2 FQGNSA, per germline. The CDR3 has 16 amino acids. The CDR3 nucleotides read TGTGCCAGCAGCTCAGCCGGGAGGGCGAACACCGGGGAGCTGTTTTTT. This sequence encodes CASSSAGRANTGELFF.

The chain uses TRBV29-1 and TRBJ1-1, with a weak D call TRBD1 (5 bases). V dropped 3 bases and J dropped 0 bases, with 14 bases sitting between them. There are 15 residues in the CDR3. CDR1 and CDR2 (germline): SQVTM, ANQGSEA. Here the CDR3 reads CSVDESGRLNTEAFF. The CDR3 nucleotides are TGCAGCGTTGATGAGTCAGGGCGATTGAACACTGAAGCTTTCTTT.

In this sample, this clone turned up once. V is TRBV9 and J is TRBJ1-3; a weak D match, TRBD1 (6 bases). V was trimmed by 3 bases and J by 2 bases, leaving 9 bases between them. The CDR3 totals 14 residues. Germline values: CDR1 SGDLS, CDR2 YYNGEE. The CDR3 region has the DNA TGTGCCAGCAGCGAAGGGGGAACTGGAAACACCATATATTTT. Translation: CASSEGGTGNTIYF.

The J gene is TRBJ1-5, the V gene TRBV19; 7 bases match TRBD1. The CDR3 totals 14 residues. V lost 3 bases and J lost 9; bases outside the gene matches: 8. CDR1 LNHDA and CDR2 SQIVND come from the germline V gene (reference sequence). CDR3 sequence: CASSMGTDLGPQHF. DNA for the CDR3: TGTGCCAGTAGTATGGGGACAGACCTGGGGCCCCAGCATTTT.

Only one count was recorded for this clone. V is TRBV2 and J is TRBJ2-2; 13 positions match TRBD2. In germline, CDR1 is SNHLY, CDR2 FYNNEI. The V segment lost 4 bases and the J segment 5 bases; nucleotides outside the gene matches: 1. This CDR3 region has 15 residues. CDR3 residues: CASSGTSGSTGELFF. The CDR3 coding sequence is TGTGCCAGCAGTGGGACTAGCGGGAGTACCGGGGAGCTGTTTTTT.

The V call is TRBV7-9, the J call TRBJ2-5; D remains unclear. This CDR3 contains 12 residues. In germline, CDR1 is SEHNR, CDR2 FQNEAQ (reference sequence). Trimming removed 5 bases from V and 2 bases from J, with 6 bases in between. The CDR3 DNA is TGTGCCAGCAGCCCCCAGCAAGAGACCCAGTACTTC. Amino acid sequence: CASSPQQETQYF.

The chain has TRBV30 and TRBJ1-1; D gene uncertain. Trimming left V 3 bases short and J 1 base short, with 9 bases between. Germline CDR1 is GTSNPN and CDR2 is SVGIG (reference sequence). The CDR3 extends over 13 amino acids. CDR3 coding DNA: TGTGCCTGGAGAGGTAGAGGGAACACTGAAGCTTTCTTT. It yields the protein CAWRGRGNTEAFF.

The CDR3 loop is CASSQVGGDYYGYTF. DNA for the CDR3: TGTGCCAGCAGCCAAGTAGGGGGGGATTACTATGGCTACACCTTC. The chain combines TRBV3-1 (or the pseudogene TRBV3-2) with TRBJ1-2; D perhaps matches TRBD1 (6 bases). The germline V gene encodes CDR1 LGHDT and CDR2 YNNKEL (reference sequence). The CDR3 extends over 15 amino acids. The germline V and J ends were trimmed by 1 base and 3 bases, with 12 bases remaining between them.

The chain uses TRBV14 and TRBJ1-1; D gene ambiguous. The length of the CDR3 is 13 residues. CDR1 is SGHDN, CDR2 FVKESK, per germline. Trimming cost V 2 bases and J 1 base, with 5 bases left between them. Here the CDR3 reads CASSQTRNTEAFF. The CDR3 coding sequence is TGTGCCAGCAGCCAAACCAGGAACACTGAAGCTTTCTTT. Based on the CDR3 plus reference TRBV14 and TRBJ1-1, the full variable domain is EAGVTQFPSHSVIEKGQTVTLRCDPISGHDNLYWYRRVMGKEIKFLLHFVKESKQDESGMPNNRFLAERTGGTYSTLKVQPAELEDSGVYFCASSQTRNTEAFFGQGTRLTVV.

This chain links TRBV6-5 with TRBJ2-3; D may be TRBD2 (6 bases). With 4 bases removed from V and 1 base from J, the gap between germline ends came to 15 bases. Germline CDR1 MNHEY, CDR2 SVGAGI. The CDR3 contains 16 residues. The DNA of the CDR3 is TGTGCCAGCAGTTCGGTCATAGCGGTTGGCACAGATACGCAGTATTTT. It codes for CASSSVIAVGTDTQYF.

V and J are TRBV4-1 and TRBJ2-1; 9 bases are shared with TRBD2. Germline V CDR1 and CDR2: MGHRA, YSYEKL. Germline trimming cut 0 bases from V and 2 bases from J; bases unmatched to any gene: 8. The CDR3 covers 18 residues. The CDR3 DNA sequence: TGCGCCAGCAGCCAAGAAACGCAAGCGGGAGGTACCTACAATGAGCAGTTCTTC. It translates to CASSQETQAGGTYNEQFF.

This sequence joins TRBV4-2 and TRBJ1-5, with D uncertain. The germline CDR1 and CDR2 sequences are LGHNA and YNFKEQ. V lost 0 bases to trimming and J lost 2 bases, with 5 bases between them. The CDR3 sequence is 14 residues long. The CDR3 spells CASSQDYGNQPQHF. The CDR3 nucleotides read TGTGCCAGCAGCCAAGATTATGGCAATCAGCCCCAGCATTTT.